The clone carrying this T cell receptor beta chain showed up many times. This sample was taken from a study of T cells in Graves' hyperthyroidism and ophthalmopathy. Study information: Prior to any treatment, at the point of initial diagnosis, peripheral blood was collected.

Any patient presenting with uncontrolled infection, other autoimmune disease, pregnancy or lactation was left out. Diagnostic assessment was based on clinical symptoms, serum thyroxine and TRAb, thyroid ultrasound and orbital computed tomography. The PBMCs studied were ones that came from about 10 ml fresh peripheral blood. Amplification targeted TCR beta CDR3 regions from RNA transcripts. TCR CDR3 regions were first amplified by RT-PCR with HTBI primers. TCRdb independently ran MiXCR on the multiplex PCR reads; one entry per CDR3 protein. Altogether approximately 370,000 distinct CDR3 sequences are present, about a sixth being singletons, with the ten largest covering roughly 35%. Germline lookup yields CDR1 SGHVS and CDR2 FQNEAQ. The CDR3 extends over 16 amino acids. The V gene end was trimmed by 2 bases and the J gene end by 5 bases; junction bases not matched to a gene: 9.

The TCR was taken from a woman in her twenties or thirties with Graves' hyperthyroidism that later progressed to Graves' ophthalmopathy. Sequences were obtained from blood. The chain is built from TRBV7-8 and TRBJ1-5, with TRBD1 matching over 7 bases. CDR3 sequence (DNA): TGTGCCAGCAGCTTAAGCGGGACAGTCATGGATCAGCCCCAGCATTTT. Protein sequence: CASSLSGTVMDQPQHF.